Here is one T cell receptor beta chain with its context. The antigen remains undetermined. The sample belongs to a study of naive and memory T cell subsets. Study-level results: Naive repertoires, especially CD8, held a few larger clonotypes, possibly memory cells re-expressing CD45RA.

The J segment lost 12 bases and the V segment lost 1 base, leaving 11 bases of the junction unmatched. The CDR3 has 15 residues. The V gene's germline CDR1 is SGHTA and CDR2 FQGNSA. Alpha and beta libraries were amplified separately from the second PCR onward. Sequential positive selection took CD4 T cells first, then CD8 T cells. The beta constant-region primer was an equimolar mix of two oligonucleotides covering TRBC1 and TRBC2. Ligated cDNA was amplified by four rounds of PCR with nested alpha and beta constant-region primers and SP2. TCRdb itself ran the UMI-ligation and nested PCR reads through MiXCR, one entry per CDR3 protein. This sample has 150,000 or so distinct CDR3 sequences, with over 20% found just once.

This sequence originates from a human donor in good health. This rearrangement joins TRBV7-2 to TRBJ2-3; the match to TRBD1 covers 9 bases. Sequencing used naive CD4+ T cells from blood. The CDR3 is CASSLGGQGTTLQYF. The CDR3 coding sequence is TGTGCCAGCAGCTTAGGAGGACAGGGGACGACCCTACAGTATTTT.